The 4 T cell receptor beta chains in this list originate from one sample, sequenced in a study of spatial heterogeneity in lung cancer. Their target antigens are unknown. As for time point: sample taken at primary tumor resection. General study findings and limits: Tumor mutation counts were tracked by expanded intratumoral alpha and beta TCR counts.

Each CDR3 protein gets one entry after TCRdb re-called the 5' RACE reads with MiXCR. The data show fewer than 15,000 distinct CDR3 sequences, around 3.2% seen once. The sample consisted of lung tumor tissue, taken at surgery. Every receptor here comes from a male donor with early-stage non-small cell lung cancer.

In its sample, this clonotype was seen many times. The CDR3 reads CASSARSTDTQYF. CDR3 nucleotide sequence: TGTGCCAGCAGCGCCCGAAGCACAGATACGCAGTATTTT. The chain is built from TRBV9 and TRBJ2-3; D is unresolved. Germline V gives CDR1 SGDLS, CDR2 YYNGEE. Trimming shortened V by 3 bases and J by 0 bases, and 5 bases separated the two germline ends. The CDR3 has 13 residues. Full variable domain (outside the CDR3, taken from reference TRBV9 and TRBJ2-3): DSGVTQTPKHLITATGQRVTLRCSPRSGDLSVYWYQQSLDQGLQFLIQYYNGEERAKGNILERFSAQQFPDLHSELNLSSLELGDSALYFCASSARSTDTQYFGPGTRLTVL.

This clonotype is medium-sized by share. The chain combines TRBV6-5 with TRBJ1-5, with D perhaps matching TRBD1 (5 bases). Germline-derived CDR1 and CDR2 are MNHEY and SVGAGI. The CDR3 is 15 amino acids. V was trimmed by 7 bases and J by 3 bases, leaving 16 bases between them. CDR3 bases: TGTGCCAGCAAACAGAGCGGGACTCTCAATCAGCCCCAGCATTTT. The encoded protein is CASKQSGTLNQPQHF.

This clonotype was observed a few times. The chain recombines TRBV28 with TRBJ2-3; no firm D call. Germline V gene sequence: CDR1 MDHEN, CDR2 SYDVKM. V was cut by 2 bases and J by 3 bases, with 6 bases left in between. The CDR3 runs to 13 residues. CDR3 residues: CASSLRSTDTQYF. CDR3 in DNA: TGTGCCAGCAGTTTACGATCTACAGATACGCAGTATTTT.

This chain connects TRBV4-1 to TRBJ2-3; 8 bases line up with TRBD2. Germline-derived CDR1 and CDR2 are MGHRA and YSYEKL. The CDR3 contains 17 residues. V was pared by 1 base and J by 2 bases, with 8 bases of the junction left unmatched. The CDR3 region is CASSQGSARGVTDTQYF. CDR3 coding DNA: TGCGCCAGCAGCCAAGGGTCAGCGCGGGGGGTCACAGATACGCAGTATTTT.